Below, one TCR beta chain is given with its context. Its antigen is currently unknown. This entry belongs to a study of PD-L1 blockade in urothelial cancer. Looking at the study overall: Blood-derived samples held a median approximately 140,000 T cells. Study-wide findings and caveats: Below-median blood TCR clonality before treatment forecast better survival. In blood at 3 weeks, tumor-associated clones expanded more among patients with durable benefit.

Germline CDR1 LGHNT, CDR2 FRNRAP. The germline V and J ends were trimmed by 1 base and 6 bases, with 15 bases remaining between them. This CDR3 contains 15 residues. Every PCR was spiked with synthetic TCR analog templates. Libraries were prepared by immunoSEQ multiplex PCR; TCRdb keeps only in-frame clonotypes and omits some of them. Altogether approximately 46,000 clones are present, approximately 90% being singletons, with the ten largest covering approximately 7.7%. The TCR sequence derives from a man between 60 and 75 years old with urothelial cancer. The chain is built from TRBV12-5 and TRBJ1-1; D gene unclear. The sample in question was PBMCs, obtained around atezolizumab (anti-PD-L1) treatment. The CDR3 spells CASGLDLSVAAEAFF. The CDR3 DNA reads TGTGCTAGTGGTTTGGATTTGTCGGTTGCTGCTGAAGCTTTCTTT.